This T cell receptor beta chain was sequenced for a study of T cells in tuberculosis. At the level of the study: IGRA-negative adolescents, IGRA-positive adolescents with latent tuberculosis and adults with active tuberculosis formed this South African cohort. Study findings and constraints: Cases with active tuberculosis were adults, while controls were adolescents.

Details on this clone: Its antigen is unknown.

Tuberculin skin test and IGRA determined adolescents' latent tuberculosis status at entry. CDR3 length: 14 residues. Per germline, CDR1 MNHEY and CDR2 SVGAGI. With V trimmed by 6 bases and J by 5 bases, 5 bases remained unmatched. TCRdb keeps only in-frame clones here, not all; method: immunoSEQ multiplex PCR. The sample contains around 25,000 clones, around 94% of which appear only once. This rearrangement joins TRBV6-5 to TRBJ1-5; 9 positions match TRBD1. This receptor was identified in a donor between 10 and 35 years old with latent tuberculosis or without tuberculosis infection. Some clones in this sample may be carry-over from other donors' samples. Sequenced material: PBMCs. The CDR3: CASSRDRGDQPQHF. The CDR3 nucleotides read TGTGCCAGCAGCCGAGACAGGGGGGATCAGCCCCAGCATTTT.